Listed here is a single T cell receptor (beta chain). Its antigen is unidentified. Sequencing was performed with immunoSEQ multiplex PCR; in TCRdb, only in-frame clones are kept and a portion is missing. The sample includes tens of thousands of clones, over 70% of them seen just once. The data were taken from a study of a mutant IDH1 vaccine in newly diagnosed glioma. About the study: Before enrollment, patients got radiotherapy alone, temozolomide alone, or mostly the combination. Points from the study as a whole: Changes in top peripheral clonotypes did not appear linked to pseudoprogression.

Time point specified: baseline, week 1 (first vaccination visit). Noted treatment: pre-vaccination baseline after standard-of-care therapy. The receptor's source is a man aged 30 to 45 with glioma. The sample here was PBMCs, taken from a glioma patient treated with radiotherapy, temozolomide or both.

As DNA, the CDR3 is TGTGCCAGCAGGCCCCCGGGACTGAGGAACACTGAAGCTTTCTTT. It encodes CASRPPGLRNTEAFF. The chain combines TRBV7-2 with TRBJ1-1; D is possibly TRBD1 (5 bases). Trimming left V 6 bases short and J 1 base short, with 15 bases between. The CDR3 consists of 15 residues. Germline CDR1 SGHTA, CDR2 FQGNSA.